This is a list of T cell receptor beta chains from one sample in a study of prognosis after radiotherapy for stage I lung cancer. TCRdb recomputed calls from the multiplex PCR reads with MiXCR, one row per CDR3 protein. The sample contains tens of thousands of distinct CDR3 sequences, around half of which appear only once. The sample was PBMCs, taken before or after stereotactic body radiation therapy (not recorded which). The receptor source for this set is a donor over 45 with non-small cell lung cancer. Each CDR3 is given with its conserved first and last residue. A D gene is named only where the DNA matches it firmly. Clone size is shown for a subset of rows, as once, few, many or a class of expanded clone.

v_call: TRBV24-1; cdr3_length: 15; j_call: TRBJ1-5; clone_size: -; d_call: -; cdr3_nt: TGTGCCACCAGTTCGCAAGACATGGCTGGTCAGCCCCAGCATTTT; cdr3_aa: CATSSQDMAGQPQHF
v_call: TRBV5-1; cdr3_length: 15; j_call: TRBJ2-7; clone_size: many; d_call: TRBD1; cdr3_nt: TGCGCCAGCAGCCCGGGGACAGGGGGAGTCTGGGAGCAGTACTTC; cdr3_aa: CASSPGTGGVWEQYF
v_call: TRBV12-3/TRBV12-4; cdr3_length: 15; j_call: TRBJ2-2; clone_size: -; d_call: TRBD2; cdr3_nt: TGTGCCAGTTCGAGGGGACTAGCGGGACCCGGGGAGCTGTTTTTT; cdr3_aa: CASSRGLAGPGELFF
v_call: TRBV12-3/TRBV12-4; cdr3_length: 14; j_call: TRBJ2-3; clone_size: -; d_call: -; cdr3_nt: TGTGTCAGCAGTCCGTGGACAGTAACAGATACGCAGTATTTT; cdr3_aa: CVSSPWTVTDTQYF
v_call: TRBV5-8; cdr3_length: 14; j_call: TRBJ2-2; clone_size: -; d_call: -; cdr3_nt: TGTGCCAGCAGCTTGTTCTGCGCCACCGTGGAGCTGTTTTTT; cdr3_aa: CASSLFCATVELFF
v_call: TRBV5-1; cdr3_length: 16; j_call: TRBJ1-1; clone_size: many; d_call: TRBD1; cdr3_nt: TGCGCCAGCAGCCCGGGACAGGGGGCTCGATACACTGAAGCTTTCTTT; cdr3_aa: CASSPGQGARYTEAFF
v_call: TRBV5-1; cdr3_length: 14; j_call: TRBJ2-2; clone_size: medium-sized; d_call: -; cdr3_nt: TGCGCCAGCAGCTTTGGGCAGAACACCGGGGAGCTGTTTTTT; cdr3_aa: CASSFGQNTGELFF
v_call: TRBV7-2; cdr3_length: 14; j_call: TRBJ1-2; clone_size: many; d_call: TRBD1; cdr3_nt: TGTGCCAGCAGCTCAGACAGGGATCAGGGTGGCTACACCTTC; cdr3_aa: CASSSDRDQGGYTF
v_call: TRBV6-5; cdr3_length: 16; j_call: TRBJ1-1; clone_size: many; d_call: -; cdr3_nt: TGTGCCAGCAGTTACCTTTCCCGTGGGTTTAACACTGAAGCTTTCTTT; cdr3_aa: CASSYLSRGFNTEAFF
v_call: TRBV14; cdr3_length: 14; j_call: TRBJ1-6; clone_size: many; d_call: TRBD1; cdr3_nt: TGTGCCAGCTCGTGGACAGGGTATAATTCACCCCTCCACTTT; cdr3_aa: CASSWTGYNSPLHF
v_call: TRBV6-2/TRBV6-3; cdr3_length: 17; j_call: TRBJ2-2; clone_size: -; d_call: TRBD2; cdr3_nt: TGTGCCAGCAGTTGGGGACTATCGGGTCCCAACACCGGGGAGCTTTTTTTT; cdr3_aa: CASSWGLSGPNTGELFF
v_call: TRBV30; cdr3_length: 14; j_call: TRBJ2-1; clone_size: many; d_call: -; cdr3_nt: TGTGCCTGGAGTCAAAGGGACATTTACAATGAGCAGTTCTTC; cdr3_aa: CAWSQRDIYNEQFF
v_call: TRBV6-2/TRBV6-3; cdr3_length: 19; j_call: TRBJ2-7; clone_size: -; d_call: TRBD2; cdr3_nt: TGTGCCAGCAGTTCCCGGCTCTTAGGACTAGCGTGGTCATTCTACGAGCAGTACTTC; cdr3_aa: CASSSRLLGLAWSFYEQYF
v_call: TRBV12-3/TRBV12-4; cdr3_length: 14; j_call: TRBJ1-2; clone_size: many; d_call: -; cdr3_nt: TGTGCCAGTAGGAGGGGGGGGGGGGCGCGGGGCTACACCTTC; cdr3_aa: CASRRGGGARGYTF
v_call: TRBV6-2/TRBV6-3; cdr3_length: 15; j_call: TRBJ2-2; clone_size: medium-sized; d_call: TRBD1; cdr3_nt: TGTGCCAGCAGTGGACGGGACAGGGGGCCCGGGGAGCTGTTTTTT; cdr3_aa: CASSGRDRGPGELFF
v_call: TRBV2; cdr3_length: 15; j_call: TRBJ2-7; clone_size: -; d_call: -; cdr3_nt: TGTGCCAGCAGTCACCAGCAACCCCGCTCCTACGAGCAGTACTTC; cdr3_aa: CASSHQQPRSYEQYF
v_call: TRBV24-1; cdr3_length: 15; j_call: TRBJ2-3; clone_size: -; d_call: TRBD2; cdr3_nt: TGTGCCACCAGTGATTTGCGGGAGGAGGCAGATACGCAGTATTTT; cdr3_aa: CATSDLREEADTQYF
v_call: TRBV5-5; cdr3_length: 16; j_call: TRBJ2-3; clone_size: many; d_call: TRBD2; cdr3_nt: TGTGCCAGCAGCTTGTTGACTAGCGGGGGCACAGATACGCAGTATTTT; cdr3_aa: CASSLLTSGGTDTQYF
v_call: TRBV6-1; cdr3_length: 13; j_call: TRBJ1-3; clone_size: -; d_call: -; cdr3_nt: TGTGCCAGCACCGACATTTCTGGAAACACCATATATTTT; cdr3_aa: CASTDISGNTIYF
v_call: TRBV30; cdr3_length: 13; j_call: TRBJ1-6; clone_size: -; d_call: -; cdr3_nt: TGTGCCTGGAGTTGGGGCCGCAATTCACCCCTCCACTTT; cdr3_aa: CAWSWGRNSPLHF